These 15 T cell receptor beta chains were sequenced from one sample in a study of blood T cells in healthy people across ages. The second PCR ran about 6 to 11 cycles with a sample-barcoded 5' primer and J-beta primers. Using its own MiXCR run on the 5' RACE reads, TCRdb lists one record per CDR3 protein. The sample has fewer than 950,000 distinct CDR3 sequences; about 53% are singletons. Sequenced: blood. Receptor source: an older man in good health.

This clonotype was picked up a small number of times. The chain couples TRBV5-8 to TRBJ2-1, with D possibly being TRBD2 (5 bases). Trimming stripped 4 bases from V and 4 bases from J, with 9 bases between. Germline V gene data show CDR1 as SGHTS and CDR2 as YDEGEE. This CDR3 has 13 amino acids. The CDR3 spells CASSAPGYNEQFF. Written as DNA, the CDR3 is TGTGCCAGCAGCGCCCCGGGGTACAATGAGCAGTTCTTC.

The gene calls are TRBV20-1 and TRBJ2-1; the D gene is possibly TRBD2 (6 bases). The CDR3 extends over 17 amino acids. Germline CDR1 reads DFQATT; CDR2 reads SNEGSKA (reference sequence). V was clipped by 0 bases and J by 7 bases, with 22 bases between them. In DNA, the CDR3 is TGCAGTGCTAGAGATTCCCTCCTAGCGTTCCCTCAGAATGAGCAGTTCTTC. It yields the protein CSARDSLLAFPQNEQFF.

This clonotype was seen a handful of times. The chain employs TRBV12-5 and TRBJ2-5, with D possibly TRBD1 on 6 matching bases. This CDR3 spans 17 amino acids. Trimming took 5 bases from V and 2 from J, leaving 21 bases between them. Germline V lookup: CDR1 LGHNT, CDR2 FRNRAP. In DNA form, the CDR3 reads TGTGCTAGTGGTCCCAGCAGGGGCCGAAAAAATCAAGAGACCCAGTACTTC. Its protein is CASGPSRGRKNQETQYF.

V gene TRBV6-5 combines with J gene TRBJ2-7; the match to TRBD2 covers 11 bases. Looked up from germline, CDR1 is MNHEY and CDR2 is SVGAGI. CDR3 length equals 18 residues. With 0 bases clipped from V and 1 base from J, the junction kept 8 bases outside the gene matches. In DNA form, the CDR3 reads TGTGCCAGCAGTTACTCGAATCTAGCGGGAGGCCTTTCCTACGAGCAGTACTTC. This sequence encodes CASSYSNLAGGLSYEQYF.

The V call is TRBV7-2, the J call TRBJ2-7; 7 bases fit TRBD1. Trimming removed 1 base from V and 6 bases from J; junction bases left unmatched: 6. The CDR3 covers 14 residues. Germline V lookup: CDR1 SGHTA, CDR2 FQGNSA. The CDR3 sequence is CASSLDRGYGEQYF. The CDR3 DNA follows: TGTGCCAGCAGCTTAGACAGGGGATACGGCGAGCAGTACTTC.

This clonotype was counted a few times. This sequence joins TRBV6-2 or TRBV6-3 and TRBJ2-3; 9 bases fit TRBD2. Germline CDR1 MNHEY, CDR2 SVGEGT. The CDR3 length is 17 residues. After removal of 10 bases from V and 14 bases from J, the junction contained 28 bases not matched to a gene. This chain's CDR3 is CATGRMGASGIIRYAYF. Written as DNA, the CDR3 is TGTGCCACCGGACGGATGGGGGCTAGCGGGATTATCAGATACGCGTATTTT.

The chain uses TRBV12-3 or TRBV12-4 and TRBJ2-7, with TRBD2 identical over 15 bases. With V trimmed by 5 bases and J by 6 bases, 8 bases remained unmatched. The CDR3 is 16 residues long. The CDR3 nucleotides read TGTGCCAGCAGTCGTGGACTAGCGGGAGGGCTTGGCGAGCAGTACTTC. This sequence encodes CASSRGLAGGLGEQYF.

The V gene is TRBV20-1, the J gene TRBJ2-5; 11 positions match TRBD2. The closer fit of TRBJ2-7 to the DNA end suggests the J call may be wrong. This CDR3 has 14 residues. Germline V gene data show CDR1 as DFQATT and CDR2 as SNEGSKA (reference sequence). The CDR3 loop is CSAERTSGYYEQYF. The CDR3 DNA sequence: TGCAGTGCTGAGCGGACTAGCGGGTATTACGAGCAGTACTTC.

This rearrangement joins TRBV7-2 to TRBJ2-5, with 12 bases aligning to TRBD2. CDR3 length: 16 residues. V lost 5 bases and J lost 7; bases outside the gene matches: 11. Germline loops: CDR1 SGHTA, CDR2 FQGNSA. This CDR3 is CASSIRTSGIPGTQYF. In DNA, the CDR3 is TGTGCCAGCAGCATTCGGACTAGCGGGATTCCGGGGACCCAGTACTTC.

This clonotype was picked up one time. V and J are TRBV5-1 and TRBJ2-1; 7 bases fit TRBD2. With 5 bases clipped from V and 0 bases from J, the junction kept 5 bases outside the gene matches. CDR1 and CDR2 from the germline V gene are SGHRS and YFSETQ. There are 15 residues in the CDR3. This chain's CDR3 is CASSPIAGSYNEQFF. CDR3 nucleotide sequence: TGCGCCAGCAGTCCCATAGCGGGCTCCTACAATGAGCAGTTCTTC. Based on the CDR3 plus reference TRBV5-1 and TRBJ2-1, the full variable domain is KAGVTQTPRYLIKTRGQQVTLSCSPISGHRSVSWYQQTPGQGLQFLFEYFSETQRNKGNFPGRFSGRQFSNSRSEMNVSTLELGDSALYLCASSPIAGSYNEQFFGPGTRLTVL.

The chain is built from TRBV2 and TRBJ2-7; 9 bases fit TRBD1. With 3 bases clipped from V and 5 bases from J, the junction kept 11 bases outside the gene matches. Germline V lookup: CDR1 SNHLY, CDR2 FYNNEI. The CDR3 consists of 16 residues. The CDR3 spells CASSEGTGQGGHEQYF. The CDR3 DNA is TGTGCCAGCAGTGAGGGGACGGGACAGGGTGGCCACGAGCAGTACTTC.

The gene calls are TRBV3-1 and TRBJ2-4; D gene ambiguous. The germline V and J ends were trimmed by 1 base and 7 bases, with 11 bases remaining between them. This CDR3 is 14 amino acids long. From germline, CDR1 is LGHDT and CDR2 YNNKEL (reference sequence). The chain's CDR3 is CASSQAGSLNIQYF. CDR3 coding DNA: TGTGCCAGCAGCCAAGCCGGGTCTTTGAACATTCAGTACTTC. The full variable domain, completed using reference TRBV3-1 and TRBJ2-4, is DTAVSQTPKYLVTQMGNDKSIKCEQNLGHDTMYWYKQDSKKFLKIMFSYNNKELIINETVPNRFSPKSPDKAHLNLHINSLELGDSAVYFCASSQAGSLNIQYFGAGTRLSVL.

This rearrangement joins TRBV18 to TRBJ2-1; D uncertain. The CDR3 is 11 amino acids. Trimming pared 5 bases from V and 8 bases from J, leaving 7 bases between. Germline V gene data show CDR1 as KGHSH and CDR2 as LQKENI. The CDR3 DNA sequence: TGTGCCAGCTCATTCAAGGATGAGCAGTTCTTC. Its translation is CASSFKDEQFF.

The CDR3 nucleotides are TGTGCCACCAGTGAGCCCGGGACAGGGGATGAGCAGTTCTTC. Residues: CATSEPGTGDEQFF. This chain links TRBV24-1 with TRBJ2-1; 10 bases are a match to TRBD1. This CDR3 is 14 amino acids long. The J segment lost 8 bases and the V segment lost 4 bases, leaving 4 bases of the junction unmatched. Germline-derived CDR1 and CDR2 are KGHDR and SFDVKD.

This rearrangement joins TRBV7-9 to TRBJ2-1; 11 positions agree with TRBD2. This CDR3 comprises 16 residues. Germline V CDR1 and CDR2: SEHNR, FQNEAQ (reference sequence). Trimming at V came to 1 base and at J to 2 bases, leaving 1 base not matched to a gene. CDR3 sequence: CASSLELAGAYNEQFF. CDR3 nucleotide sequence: TGTGCCAGCAGCTTAGAACTAGCGGGGGCCTACAATGAGCAGTTCTTC.